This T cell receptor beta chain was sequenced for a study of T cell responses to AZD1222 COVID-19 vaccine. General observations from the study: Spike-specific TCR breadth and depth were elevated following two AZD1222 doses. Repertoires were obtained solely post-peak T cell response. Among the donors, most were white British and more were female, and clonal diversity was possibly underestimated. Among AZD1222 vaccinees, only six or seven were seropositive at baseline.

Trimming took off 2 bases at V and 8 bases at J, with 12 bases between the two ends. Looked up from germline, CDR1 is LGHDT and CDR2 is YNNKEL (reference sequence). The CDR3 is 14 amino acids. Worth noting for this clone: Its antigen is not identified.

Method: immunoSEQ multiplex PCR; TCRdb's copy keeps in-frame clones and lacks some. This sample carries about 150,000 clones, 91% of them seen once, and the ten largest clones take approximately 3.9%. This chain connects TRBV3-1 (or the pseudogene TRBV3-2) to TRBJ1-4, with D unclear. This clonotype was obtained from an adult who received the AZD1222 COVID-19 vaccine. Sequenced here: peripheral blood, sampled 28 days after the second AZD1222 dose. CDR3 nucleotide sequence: TGTGCCAGCAGCCAAAATGGGATCGGAGAAAAACTGTTTTTT. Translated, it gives CASSQNGIGEKLFF.